These 10 T cell receptor beta chains share one sample of origin, sequenced in a study of shared clonotypes between healthy human individuals. Only in-frame clones appear in the TCRdb table, and some are missing; sequencing was by immunoSEQ multiplex PCR. The data hold around 2.5 million clones, with roughly 93% observed a single time. The sample consisted of naive CD4+ T cells from PBMCs. Noted subset: CD45RA+ positively selected. These receptors came from a man younger than 35 in good health. Some clones in this sample may be carry-over from other donors' samples.

J is TRBJ1-1 and V is TRBV5-1; D gene uncertain. V was pared by 0 bases and J by 0 bases, with 12 bases between. This CDR3 contains 16 residues. CDR1 and CDR2 from the germline V gene are SGHRS and YFSETQ. The CDR3 bases are TGCGCCAGCAGCTTGGGACACCTCGGCATGAACACTGAAGCTTTCTTT. It yields the protein CASSLGHLGMNTEAFF.

The V call is TRBV5-6, the J call TRBJ1-5; D uncertain. The CDR3 contains 16 residues. Germline V CDR1 and CDR2: SGHDT, YYEEEE. With 4 bases removed from V and 1 base from J, the gap between germline ends came to 15 bases. The CDR3 bases are TGTGCCAGCAGCGCGGGCCAATTGGGAAGCAATCAGCCCCAGCATTTT. Translating gives CASSAGQLGSNQPQHF.

The chain couples TRBV10-3 to TRBJ2-2; no clear D. Per the germline V gene, CDR1 is ENHRY and CDR2 is SYGVKD. CDR3 size: 14 residues. V was shortened by 4 bases and J by 3 bases, with 9 bases between the two germline ends. This CDR3 is CAISVLMDTGELFF. CDR3 sequence (DNA): TGTGCCATCAGTGTATTAATGGACACCGGGGAGCTGTTTTTT.

This chain links TRBV10-3 with TRBJ1-5, with 11 nucleotides matching TRBD1. V was pared by 3 bases and J by 6 bases, with 4 bases of the junction left unmatched. The CDR3 is 15 residues long. Germline loops: CDR1 ENHRY, CDR2 SYGVKD. CDR3 amino acids: CAISDAGQGGQPQHF. The CDR3 nucleotides are TGTGCCATCAGTGATGCGGGACAGGGGGGTCAGCCCCAGCATTTT.

This clone has just one count. The rearrangement links TRBV28 to TRBJ2-7; D gene ambiguous. The CDR3 loop spans 15 amino acids. V was clipped by 2 bases and J by 4 bases, with 15 bases between them. The germline CDR1 and CDR2 sequences are MDHEN and SYDVKM. The CDR3 reads CASSLGSGVPYEQYF. DNA of the CDR3: TGTGCCAGCAGTTTAGGCAGTGGGGTGCCTTACGAGCAGTACTTC.

The rearrangement uses TRBV28 and TRBJ1-2, with a possible D match to TRBD1 (5 bases). Germline V gene lookup returns CDR1 MDHEN and CDR2 SYDVKM. This CDR3 has 15 residues. V lost 6 bases and J lost 4, with 18 bases in between. As DNA, the CDR3 is TGTGCCAGCAGGATGACAGTTAACTTGGGCTATGGCTACACCTTC. Translated, it gives CASRMTVNLGYGYTF.

CDR3 in amino acids: CASSPTSRSSYEQYF. The CDR3 DNA sequence: TGTGCCAGCAGTCCGACTAGCAGGAGCTCCTACGAGCAGTACTTC. The chain uses TRBV27 and TRBJ2-7; 7 bases are shared with TRBD2. V dropped 5 bases and J dropped 0; count of bases not matched to a gene: 7. From germline, CDR1 is MNHEY and CDR2 SMNVEV (reference sequence). The CDR3 covers 15 residues.

The chain links TRBV7-9 to TRBJ2-3; D is uncertain. Looked up from germline, CDR1 is SEHNR and CDR2 is FQNEAQ (reference sequence). This CDR3 comprises 14 residues. Between the trimmed V and J ends, which lost 7 bases and 0 bases, there was a span of 11 bases. The CDR3 DNA sequence: TGTGCCAGCACCCCCCGCCGGAGCACAGATACGCAGTATTTT. Translating gives CASTPRRSTDTQYF.

This rearrangement joins TRBV5-1 to TRBJ2-2, with D maybe TRBD2 (6 bases). Trimming pared 1 base from V and 4 bases from J, leaving 11 bases between. Germline CDR1 is SGHRS and CDR2 is YFSETQ. This CDR3 is 15 amino acids long. Here the CDR3 DNA reads TGCGCCAGCAGCTTGCGGGGGTCTCTCACCGGGGAGCTGTTTTTT. Translation gives CASSLRGSLTGELFF.

The chain has TRBV4-1 and TRBJ2-7, with D possibly TRBD2 on 6 matching bases. V lost 2 bases to trimming and J lost 3 bases, with 11 bases between them. Germline V CDR1 and CDR2: MGHRA, YSYEKL. This CDR3 spans 14 amino acids. The CDR3 DNA reads TGCGCCAGCAGCCAACAGGACTACCTCTACGAGCAGTACTTC. As protein: CASSQQDYLYEQYF.